Shown below are 25 T cell receptor beta chains from a single sample sequenced in a study of cytomegalovirus exposure and HLA in healthy donors. PCR employed 60 Vbeta and 13 Jbeta primers. Data came from immunoSEQ multiplex PCR; TCRdb stores just in-frame clones and leaves some out. The table includes 80,000 or so clones, roughly 70% detected once. Sequenced input: PBMCs. Every receptor here comes from a man between 60 and 75 years old in good health and CMV-seropositive.

The table lists this clone with a count of one. The chain couples TRBV6-6 to TRBJ1-6, with 7 bases aligning to TRBD1. Germline V gives CDR1 MNHNY, CDR2 SVGAGI (reference sequence). This CDR3 spans 15 amino acids. V lost 2 bases, J lost 5 bases, and 3 bases stayed unmatched. The CDR3 region has the DNA TGTGCCAGCAGTTACGGAGGGACAGATAATTCACCCCTCCACTTT. It is translated as CASSYGGTDNSPLHF.

The rearrangement uses TRBV2 and TRBJ2-6; 7 bases are a match to TRBD1. Germline values: CDR1 SNHLY, CDR2 FYNNEI. The length of the CDR3 is 17 residues. V shed 4 bases and J 0 bases; nucleotides not matched to a gene: 6. The CDR3 bases are TGTGCCAGCAGTGTAGACAGGGTGATCTCTGGGGCCAACGTCCTGACTTTC. This encodes CASSVDRVISGANVLTF. The full variable domain, rest sourced from reference TRBV2 and TRBJ2-6, is EPEVTQTPSHQVTQMGQEVILRCVPISNHLYFYWYRQILGQKVEFLVSFYNNEISEKSEIFDDQFSVERPDGSNFTLKIRSTKLEDSAMYFCASSVDRVISGANVLTFGAGSRLTVL.

The rearrangement joins TRBV27 to TRBJ2-7; 9 bases match TRBD2. V lost 6 bases to trimming and J lost 0 bases; unmatched junction nucleotides: 18. In germline, CDR1 is MNHEY, CDR2 SMNVEV (reference sequence). CDR3 length equals 19 residues. In nucleotides, the CDR3 is TGTGCCAGCAGAGGGATAGCGGGAGCCGCACCTATTGGCTCCTACGAGCAGTACTTC. Translated, it gives CASRGIAGAAPIGSYEQYF.

There are a few counts of this clone. V is TRBV4-3 and J is TRBJ2-5, with 7 bases matching TRBD1. The CDR3 loop spans 15 amino acids. Trimming took 3 bases from V and 5 from J; bases not matched to a gene: 9. Germline CDR1 and CDR2: LGHNA and YSLEER. The CDR3 DNA is TGCGCCAGCAGCCATAATCCACAGGGGACGGAGACCCAGTACTTC. This sequence encodes CASSHNPQGTETQYF.

This CDR3 reads CASRGQLYGYTF. The CDR3, as DNA: TGTGCCAGTAGGGGACAGCTCTATGGCTACACCTTC. The J gene is TRBJ1-2, the V gene TRBV19, with 7 bases fitting TRBD1. The length of the CDR3 is 12 residues. Per the germline V gene, CDR1 is LNHDA and CDR2 is SQIVND (reference sequence). After removal of 6 bases from V and 4 bases from J, the junction contained 2 bases not matched to a gene.

This clone was seen a few times. The genes are TRBV7-9 and TRBJ1-1; tentative D call: TRBD1 (6 bases). Looked up from germline, CDR1 is SEHNR and CDR2 is FQNEAQ (reference sequence). V shed 5 bases and J shed 10 bases, with 14 bases lying between them. This CDR3 contains 12 residues. In DNA form, the CDR3 reads TGTGCCAGCAGCCCTGTATTAGGGGGAGCTTTCTTT. This encodes CASSPVLGGAFF.

This clone was detected only a few times. This rearrangement joins TRBV6-1 to TRBJ1-2; D ambiguous. The V end lost 8 bases, the J end lost 4 bases, and 11 bases lay between the germline ends. Germline V gene lookup returns CDR1 MNHNS and CDR2 SASEGT. The CDR3 runs 12 residues. The CDR3: CASERVGYGYTF. As DNA, the CDR3 is TGTGCCAGCGAACGGGTAGGCTATGGCTACACCTTC.

V gene TRBV6-5 combines with J gene TRBJ1-1; D not resolved. V lost 7 bases, J lost 8 bases, and 17 bases lay in between. CDR1 and CDR2 (germline): MNHEY, SVGAGI. There are 13 residues in the CDR3. CDR3: CASTLARGNEAFF. The CDR3, as DNA: TGTGCCAGCACCCTAGCTCGAGGGAACGAAGCTTTCTTT.

The rearrangement links TRBV6-5 to TRBJ2-5; D may be TRBD2 (7 bases). Matching the DNA end better, TRBJ2-7 makes the J call doubtful. This CDR3 region has 15 residues. Germline V gives CDR1 MNHEY, CDR2 SVGAGI. The CDR3 loop reads CASSYLGGLSYEQYF. CDR3 coding DNA: TGTGCCAGCAGTTACTTGGGGGGGCTCTCCTACGAGCAGTACTTC.

The chain has TRBV5-4 and TRBJ2-1, with 9 bases matching TRBD2. The trim removed 4 bases at V and 4 bases at J, leaving 6 bases unmatched. Germline CDR1 is SGHNT and CDR2 is YYREEE (reference sequence). The CDR3 extends over 15 amino acids. The CDR3 DNA reads as TGTGCCAGCAGCCCCAGCGGGGGGACTTACAATGAGCAGTTCTTC. It specifies CASSPSGGTYNEQFF.

This chain uses TRBV27 with TRBJ2-7; 8 bases agree with TRBD1. V lost 6 bases, J lost 4 bases, and 5 bases stayed unmatched. Germline loops: CDR1 MNHEY, CDR2 SMNVEV (reference sequence). CDR3 length equals 13 residues. The CDR3 DNA reads TGTGCCAGCAGGGACAGGGAAACTTACGAGCAGTACTTC. Translation gives CASRDRETYEQYF.

V and J are TRBV15 and TRBJ1-5; 7 positions agree with TRBD1. The CDR3 has 15 residues. From germline, CDR1 is LNHNV and CDR2 YYDKDF (reference sequence). V lost 5 bases and J lost 3; bases outside the gene matches: 7. The CDR3 protein is CATSSSGTANQPQHF. The CDR3 region has the DNA TGTGCCACCAGCTCTTCCGGGACAGCCAATCAGCCCCAGCATTTT.

This clone was seen a handful of times. V is TRBV7-9 and J is TRBJ2-1, with a possible D match to TRBD1 (6 bases). Between the trimmed V and J ends, which lost 3 bases and 8 bases, there was a span of 11 bases. Per germline, CDR1 SEHNR and CDR2 FQNEAQ (reference sequence). The CDR3 length is 13 residues. In nucleotides, the CDR3 is TGTGCCAGCAGCTTTTCAGGGGTCGATGAGCAGTTCTTC. It translates to CASSFSGVDEQFF.

The chain is built from TRBV25-1 and TRBJ2-5; 7 nucleotides align to TRBD1. J was trimmed by 4 bases and V by 1 base; bases with no gene match: 6. Germline V lookup: CDR1 MGHDK, CDR2 SYGVNS. This CDR3 contains 15 residues. CDR3 sequence: CASSESRGQVETQYF. DNA for the CDR3: TGTGCCAGCAGTGAATCCCGAGGACAGGTAGAGACCCAGTACTTC.

This chain joins TRBV2 and TRBJ2-5, with TRBD2 identical over 12 bases. This CDR3 has 16 amino acids. The germline gives CDR1 SNHLY, CDR2 FYNNEI. J was trimmed by 4 bases and V by 4 bases; bases with no gene match: 7. DNA for the CDR3: TGTGCCAGCAGTGCTGGTCTAGCGGGAGGGTTAGAGACCCAGTACTTC. It is translated as CASSAGLAGGLETQYF.

V is TRBV28 and J is TRBJ2-7, with a weak D call TRBD2 (7 bases). CDR1 is MDHEN, CDR2 SYDVKM, per germline. V lost 7 bases and J lost 4, with 17 bases in between. CDR3 length equals 14 residues. Written as DNA, the CDR3 is TGTGCCAGCATCCGGAGCGGGACATCTTACGAGCAGTACTTC. It yields the protein CASIRSGTSYEQYF.

The sample holds a few counts of this clone. In DNA form, the CDR3 reads TGTGCCAGCAGCTTATCAGGTAGTCAGGACACCTTC. This gives the protein CASSLSGSQDTF. The chain carries TRBV13 and TRBJ1-2; D unresolved. Germline V gives CDR1 PRHDT, CDR2 FYEKMQ (reference sequence). Trimming took 2 bases from V and 12 from J, leaving 13 bases between them. This CDR3 is 12 amino acids long.

The count of this clone is one. The chain recombines TRBV19 with TRBJ2-7, with 7 bases that match TRBD2. From germline, CDR1 is LNHDA and CDR2 SQIVND (reference sequence). The junction had 6 bases not matched to a gene; V was cut back by 3 bases and J by 7 bases. The CDR3 contains 13 residues. CDR3 sequence (DNA): TGTGCCAGTAGTATGACGGGGGAGGGTGAGCAGTACTTC. Translated, it gives CASSMTGEGEQYF.

The chain links TRBV15 to TRBJ2-3; D gene unclear. V was pared by 4 bases and J by 1 base, with 6 bases between. CDR1 is LNHNV and CDR2 is YYDKDF in the germline V gene (reference sequence). CDR3 length: 13 amino acids. CDR3 region: CATSTSGTDTQYF. CDR3 sequence (DNA): TGTGCCACCAGCACCTCCGGCACAGATACGCAGTATTTT.

The chain has TRBV7-3 and TRBJ2-7; a possible D gene is TRBD1 (6 bases). V lost 5 bases and J lost 6, with 20 bases in between. The CDR3 covers 15 residues. Germline lookup yields CDR1 SGHTA and CDR2 FQGTGA. CDR3 nucleotides: TGTGCCAGCAGCCGTAGAGCCGGGACATATAGCGAGCAGTACTTC. Protein: CASSRRAGTYSEQYF.

This chain uses TRBV4-1 with TRBJ2-2; 11 bases are shared with TRBD2. J was trimmed by 2 bases and V by 8 bases; bases with no gene match: 4. The CDR3 is made up of 15 amino acids. The V gene's germline CDR1 is MGHRA and CDR2 YSYEKL. As DNA, the CDR3 is TGCGCCAGCGGCACTAGCGGGAGAAACACCGGGGAGCTGTTTTTT. It specifies CASGTSGRNTGELFF.

This clone was counted a single time. The chain employs TRBV4-1 and TRBJ1-5, with 8 bases lining up with TRBD1. The CDR3 consists of 17 residues. Germline values: CDR1 MGHRA, CDR2 YSYEKL. Unmatched junction bases numbered 12, after V lost 0 bases and J lost 8 bases. CDR3 bases: TGCGCCAGCAGCCAAGATCTTGGCAGGGGGCGCGGAGAGCCCCAGCATTTT. Its protein product is CASSQDLGRGRGEPQHF.

The rearrangement links TRBV9 to TRBJ2-5, with 9 bases identical to TRBD1. From germline, CDR1 is SGDLS and CDR2 YYNGEE. The CDR3 loop spans 15 amino acids. V lost 4 bases, J lost 5 bases, and 9 bases stayed unmatched. In DNA form, the CDR3 reads TGTGCCAGCAGCCTGAAACAGGGGGCGGGGGAGACCCAGTACTTC. As protein: CASSLKQGAGETQYF.

This clone occurred a few times. The chain combines TRBV4-1 with TRBJ2-1; 7 nucleotides match TRBD2. V was clipped by 2 bases and J by 4 bases; unmatched bases: 8. The germline V gene has CDR1 MGHRA and CDR2 YSYEKL. The CDR3 length is 16 residues. The CDR3 DNA reads as TGCGCCAGCAGCCAATCTAGCGGAGGGAGGTACAATGAGCAGTTCTTC. Protein product: CASSQSSGGRYNEQFF.

This sequence joins TRBV5-4 and TRBJ1-1; a weak D match, TRBD1 (6 bases). The CDR3 runs to 14 residues. V shed 0 bases and J shed 7 bases, with 13 bases lying between them. Germline-derived CDR1 and CDR2 are SGHNT and YYREEE (reference sequence). The CDR3 DNA reads TGTGCCAGCAGCTTGGCCCCTTCGGACAGTGAAGCTTTCTTT. Its protein product is CASSLAPSDSEAFF.